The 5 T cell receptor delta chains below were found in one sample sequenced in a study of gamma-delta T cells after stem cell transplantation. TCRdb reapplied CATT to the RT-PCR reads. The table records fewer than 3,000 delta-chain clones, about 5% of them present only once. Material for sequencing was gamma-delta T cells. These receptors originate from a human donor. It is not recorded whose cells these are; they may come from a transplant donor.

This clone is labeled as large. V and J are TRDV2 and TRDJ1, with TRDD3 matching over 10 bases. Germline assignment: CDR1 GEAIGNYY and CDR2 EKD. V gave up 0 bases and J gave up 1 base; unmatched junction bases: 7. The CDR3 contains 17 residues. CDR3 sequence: CACDTVGLGDTTDKLIF. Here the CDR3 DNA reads TGTGCCTGTGACACCGTGGGGTTGGGGGATACCACCGATAAACTCATCTTT.

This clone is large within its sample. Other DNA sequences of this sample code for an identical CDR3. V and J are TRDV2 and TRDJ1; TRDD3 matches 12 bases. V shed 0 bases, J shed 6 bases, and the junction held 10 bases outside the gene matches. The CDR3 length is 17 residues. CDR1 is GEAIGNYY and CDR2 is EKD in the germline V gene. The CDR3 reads CACDTVSPLGDTHKLIF. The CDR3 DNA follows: TGTGCCTGTGACACCGTTTCCCCACTGGGGGATACCCATAAACTCATCTTT.

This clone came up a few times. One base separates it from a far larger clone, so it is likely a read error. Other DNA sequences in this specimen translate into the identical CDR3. The CDR3 loop reads CACDTVTTGILPNGDKLIF. DNA of the CDR3: TGTGCCTGCGACACGGTGACTACGGGGATACTCCCGAACGGCGATAAACTCATCTTT. The J gene is TRDJ1, the V gene TRDV2, with 8 bases lining up with TRDD3. Germline CDR1 and CDR2: GEAIGNYY and EKD. CDR3 length equals 19 residues.

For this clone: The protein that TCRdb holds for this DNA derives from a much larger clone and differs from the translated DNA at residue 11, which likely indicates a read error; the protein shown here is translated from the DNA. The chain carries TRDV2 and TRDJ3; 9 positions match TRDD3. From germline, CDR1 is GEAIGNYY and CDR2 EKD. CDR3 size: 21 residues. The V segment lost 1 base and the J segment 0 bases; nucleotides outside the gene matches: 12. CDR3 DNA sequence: TGTGCCTGTGACACTGCTCTGGGGGGATACTCAAGCTCCTGGGACACCCGACAGATGTTTTTC. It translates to CACDTALGGYSSSWDTRQMFF.

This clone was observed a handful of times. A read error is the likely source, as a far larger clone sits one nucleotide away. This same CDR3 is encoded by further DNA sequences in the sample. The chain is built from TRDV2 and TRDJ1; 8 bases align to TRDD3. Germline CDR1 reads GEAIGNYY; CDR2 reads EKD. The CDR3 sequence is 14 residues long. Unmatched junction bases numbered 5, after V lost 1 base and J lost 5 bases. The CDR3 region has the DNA TGTGCCTGTGACACTCTGGGGGACCGAGATAAACTCATCTTT. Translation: CACDTLGDRDKLIF.